This TCR beta chain was sequenced during a study of blood T cell repertoires in COVID-19. Study information: Acute and convalescent COVID-19 specimens originated in the United States, Italy and Spain. PBMCs, B-cell-depleted T cells, or T cells were the source of the cDNA or gDNA that made up the material.

For recovered donors of Cohort 3, there were two negative PCRs, clearance, or symptom resolution. Generated by immunoSEQ multiplex PCR, the TCRdb table keeps only in-frame clones and is missing some. The sample contains approximately 490,000 clones, roughly nine tenths of which appear only once. Unmatched junction bases numbered 3, after V lost 4 bases and J lost 2 bases. Germline V gene data show CDR1 as SGHRS and CDR2 as YFSETQ. The CDR3 loop spans 13 amino acids. Sequencing was performed on PBMCs or T cells enriched from blood (not recorded which). The sequence was collected from a woman aged 55-75 years who had recovered from COVID-19. The chain is built from TRBV5-1 and TRBJ2-7, with 7 bases that match TRBD1. The CDR3 loop is CASSVDRTYEQYF. In nucleotides, the CDR3 is TGCGCCAGCAGCGTGGACAGGACCTACGAGCAGTACTTC.